One and the same sample provided the 4 T cell receptor beta chains below, sequenced in a study of blood T cells in healthy people across ages. A second roughly 6 to 11 cycle PCR used barcoded and J-beta primers. One entry per CDR3 protein results from TCRdb running MiXCR on the 5' RACE reads. Among 910,000 or so distinct CDR3 sequences listed, roughly half were seen once. Sequencing input: blood. These receptors were obtained from a woman in her sixties in good health.

The J gene is TRBJ2-1, the V gene TRBV7-9; D gene uncertain. The CDR3 is 16 residues long. Germline lookup yields CDR1 SEHNR and CDR2 FQNEAQ (reference sequence). Trimming removed 3 bases from V and 0 bases from J, with 12 bases in between. The DNA for the CDR3 is TGTGCCAGCAGCTTGCGGCAGCCGAGCTCCTACAATGAGCAGTTCTTC. This translates into CASSLRQPSSYNEQFF.

The genes are TRBV12-3 or TRBV12-4 and TRBJ2-1; 8 bases line up with TRBD2. This CDR3 is 17 amino acids long. Unmatched junction bases numbered 8, after V lost 4 bases and J lost 0 bases. CDR3 in DNA: TGTGCCAGCAGTTATAGCGGGACCATAAGCTCCTACAATGAGCAGTTCTTC. As protein: CASSYSGTISSYNEQFF.

V gene TRBV20-1 combines with J gene TRBJ2-1; possible D gene TRBD2, 5 bases. Looked up from germline, CDR1 is DFQATT and CDR2 is SNEGSKA (reference sequence). Trimming removed 8 bases from V and 9 bases from J, with 14 bases in between. CDR3 size: 11 residues. CDR3 bases: TGCAGTCTCACCGGGGTTGGTGAGCAGTTCTTC. Amino acids: CSLTGVGEQFF.

This clonotype was seen a handful of times. This chain joins TRBV12-3 or TRBV12-4 and TRBJ2-4; D is possibly TRBD1 (6 bases). The ends were cut back, 8 bases at V and 6 bases at J, with 14 bases in the middle. The CDR3 is 13 amino acids. CDR3 loop: CASRQGHRNIQYF. In nucleotides, the CDR3 is TGTGCCAGCCGGCAGGGGCACAGAAACATTCAGTACTTC.